Given below is one T cell receptor (beta chain) in context. The sample comes from a study of blood T cell repertoires in COVID-19. Study-level background: From the United States, Italy and Spain came samples of acute and convalescent COVID-19. T cells, B-cell-depleted T cells, or PBMCs provided the cDNA or gDNA that served as material.

Original handling: Estimates of nucleated cell counts were drawn from the amplification of reference gene primers. The protocol was immunoSEQ multiplex PCR, while the TCRdb copy is restricted to in-frame clones and leaves out a portion. The V and J calls and the clone size are those of that table, but D and trimming were determined from the DNA. Here the sample spans over 350,000 clones, around 89% being singletons. The material sequenced was peripheral blood. The receptor comes from a woman aged 25-40 years with acute or convalescent COVID-19.

The CDR3 spells CASSWGVNTEAFF. The DNA for the CDR3 is TGTGCCAGCAGCTGGGGGGTGAACACTGAAGCTTTCTTT. V and J are TRBV14 and TRBJ1-1, with D perhaps matching TRBD1 (5 bases). From germline, CDR1 is SGHDN and CDR2 FVKESK. V lost 5 bases to trimming and J lost 0 bases, with 7 bases between them. This CDR3 has 13 residues.